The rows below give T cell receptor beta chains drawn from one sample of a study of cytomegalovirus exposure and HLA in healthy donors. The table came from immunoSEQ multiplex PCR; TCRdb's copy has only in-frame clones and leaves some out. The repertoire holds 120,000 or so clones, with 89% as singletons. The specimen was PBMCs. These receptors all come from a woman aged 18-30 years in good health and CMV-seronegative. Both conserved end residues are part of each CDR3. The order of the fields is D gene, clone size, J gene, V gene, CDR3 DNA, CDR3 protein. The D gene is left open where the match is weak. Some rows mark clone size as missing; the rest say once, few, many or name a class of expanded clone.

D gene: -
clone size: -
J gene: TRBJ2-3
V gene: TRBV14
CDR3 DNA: TGTGCCAGCAGCCAAGATTGGGCGGGAGATACGCAGTATTTT
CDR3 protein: CASSQDWAGDTQYF

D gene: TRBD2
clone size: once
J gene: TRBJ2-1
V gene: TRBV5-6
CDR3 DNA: TGTGCCAGCAGCCCGGGACTAGCGGACCTACGGAGCTCCTACAATGAGCAGTTCTTC
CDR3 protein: CASSPGLADLRSSYNEQFF

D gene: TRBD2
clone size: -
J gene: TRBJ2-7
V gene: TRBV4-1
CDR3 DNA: TGCGCCAGCAGCCGAGGAGGACTAGGTCGTCCCTACGAGCAGTACTTC
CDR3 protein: CASSRGGLGRPYEQYF

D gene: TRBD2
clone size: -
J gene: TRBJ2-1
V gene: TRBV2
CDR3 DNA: TGTGCCAGCAGTGCTGGGACTAGCGGGACCTACAATGAGCAGTTCTTC
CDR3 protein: CASSAGTSGTYNEQFF

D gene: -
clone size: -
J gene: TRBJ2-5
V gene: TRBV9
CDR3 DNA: TGTGCCAGCAGCGCCCCCCCGGGGCAAGAGACCCAGTACTTC
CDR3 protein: CASSAPPGQETQYF

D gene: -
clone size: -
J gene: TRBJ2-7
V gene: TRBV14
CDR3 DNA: TGTGCCAGCAGCCAAGAGAGTCAGGGGCCCCCAGAGGGGGAGCAGTACTTC
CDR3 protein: CASSQESQGPPEGEQYF

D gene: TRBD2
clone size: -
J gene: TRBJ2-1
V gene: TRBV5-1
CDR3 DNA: TGCGCCAGCAGCCAAAGCGGGAGGTCCTACAATGAGCAGTTCTTC
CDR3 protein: CASSQSGRSYNEQFF

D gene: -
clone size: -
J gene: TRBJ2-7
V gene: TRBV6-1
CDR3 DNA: TGTGCCAGCACCGAGACAGCCTTATACGAGCAGTACTTC
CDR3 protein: CASTETALYEQYF

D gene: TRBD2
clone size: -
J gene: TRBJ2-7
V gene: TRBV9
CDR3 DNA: TGTGCCAGCAGCGTGAGCGGGAGTGTAGGAGTCGAGCAGTACTTC
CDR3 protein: CASSVSGSVGVEQYF

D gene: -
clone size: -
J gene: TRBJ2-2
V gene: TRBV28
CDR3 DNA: TGTGCCAGCAGTTTCCGGGACACCGGGGAGCTGTTTTTT
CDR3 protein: CASSFRDTGELFF

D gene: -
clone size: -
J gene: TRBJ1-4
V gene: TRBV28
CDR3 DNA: TGTGCCAGCAGTCTCGGGACACCCGGCACTAATGAAAAACTGTTTTTT
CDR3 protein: CASSLGTPGTNEKLFF

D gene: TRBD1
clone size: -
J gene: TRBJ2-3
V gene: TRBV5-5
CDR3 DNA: TGTGCCAGCAGCCTTTGGACAGGGGGGTTCACAGATACGCAGTATTTT
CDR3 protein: CASSLWTGGFTDTQYF

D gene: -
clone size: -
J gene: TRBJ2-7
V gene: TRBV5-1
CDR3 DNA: TGCGCCAGCAGCGGAGACTCGTACGAGCAGTACTTC
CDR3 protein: CASSGDSYEQYF

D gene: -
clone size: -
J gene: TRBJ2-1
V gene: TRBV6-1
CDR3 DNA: TGTGCCAGCAGTGTCATCGGTGGTATTCATAAGTTCTTC
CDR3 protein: CASSVIGGIHKFF

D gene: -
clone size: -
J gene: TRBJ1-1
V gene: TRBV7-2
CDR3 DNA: TGTGCCAGCAGCTTAGACAGATCAGCTGAAGCTTTCTTT
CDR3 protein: CASSLDRSAEAFF

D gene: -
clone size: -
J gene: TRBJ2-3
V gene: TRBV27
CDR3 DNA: TGTGCCAGCAGTTTACCGGGACACGGGGATACGCAGTATTTT
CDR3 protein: CASSLPGHGDTQYF

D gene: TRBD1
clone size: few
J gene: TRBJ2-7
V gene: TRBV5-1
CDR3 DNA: TGCGCCAGCTCGTCCTTGTCGACAGGGGGGAACGAGCAGTACTTC
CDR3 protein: CASSSLSTGGNEQYF

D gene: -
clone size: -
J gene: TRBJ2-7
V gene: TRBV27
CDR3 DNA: TGTGCCAGCTCGTTGACCCGGACTGGCTACGAGCAGTACTTC
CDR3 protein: CASSLTRTGYEQYF

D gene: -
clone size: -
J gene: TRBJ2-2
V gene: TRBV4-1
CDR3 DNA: TGCGCCAGCAGCCCCCCGGGTAGCGTAAGCGGGGAGCTGTTTTTT
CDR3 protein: CASSPPGSVSGELFF

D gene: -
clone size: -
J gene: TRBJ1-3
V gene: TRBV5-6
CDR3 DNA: TGTGCCAGCAGCTTGGACAGGGCTGGAAACACCATATATTTT
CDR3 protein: CASSLDRAGNTIYF

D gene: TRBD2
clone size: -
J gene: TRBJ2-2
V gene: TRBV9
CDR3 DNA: TGTGCCAGCAGCTCTAGCGGAGTGAACACCGGGGAGCTGTTTTTT
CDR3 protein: CASSSSGVNTGELFF

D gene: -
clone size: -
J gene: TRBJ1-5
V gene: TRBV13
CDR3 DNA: TGTGCCAGCAGCCGGGGGGGAGAAGTTGGCAATCAGCCCCAGCATTTT
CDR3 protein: CASSRGGEVGNQPQHF

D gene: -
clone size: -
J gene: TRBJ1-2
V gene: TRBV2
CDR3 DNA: TGTGCCAGCAGTGAACTCGGGGTTATTAATGGCTACACCTTC
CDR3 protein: CASSELGVINGYTF